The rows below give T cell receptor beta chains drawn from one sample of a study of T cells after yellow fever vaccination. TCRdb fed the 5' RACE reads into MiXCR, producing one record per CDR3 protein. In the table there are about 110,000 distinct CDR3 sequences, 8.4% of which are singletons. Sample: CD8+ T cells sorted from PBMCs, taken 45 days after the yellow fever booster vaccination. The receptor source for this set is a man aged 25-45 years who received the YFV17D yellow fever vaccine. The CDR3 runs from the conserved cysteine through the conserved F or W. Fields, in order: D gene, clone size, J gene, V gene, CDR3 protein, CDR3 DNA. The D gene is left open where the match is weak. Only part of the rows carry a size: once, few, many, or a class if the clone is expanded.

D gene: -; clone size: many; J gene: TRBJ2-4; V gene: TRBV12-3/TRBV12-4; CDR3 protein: CASSFNVGAAAKNIQYF; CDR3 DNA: TGTGCCAGCAGTTTCAATGTCGGGGCCGCGGCCAAAAACATTCAGTACTTC
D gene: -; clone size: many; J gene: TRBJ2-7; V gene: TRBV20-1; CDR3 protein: CSASLGSPEQYF; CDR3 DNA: TGCAGTGCTAGTCTCGGGAGTCCCGAGCAGTACTTC
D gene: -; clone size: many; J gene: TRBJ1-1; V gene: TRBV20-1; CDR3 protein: CSLILRGMNTEAFF; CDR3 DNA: TGCAGTCTAATCTTAAGGGGAATGAACACTGAAGCTTTCTTT
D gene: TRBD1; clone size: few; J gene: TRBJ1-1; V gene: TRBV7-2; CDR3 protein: CASSLVRTGMENTEAFF; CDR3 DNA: TGTGCCAGCAGCTTAGTTAGGACAGGGATGGAAAACACTGAAGCTTTCTTT
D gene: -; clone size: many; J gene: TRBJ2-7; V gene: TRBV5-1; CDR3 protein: CASSPQDHPYEQYF; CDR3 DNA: TGCGCCAGCAGCCCTCAGGATCACCCCTACGAGCAGTACTTC
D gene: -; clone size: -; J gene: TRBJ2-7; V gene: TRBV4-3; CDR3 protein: CASSQDPPGTLYEQYF; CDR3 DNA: TGCGCCAGCAGCCAAGATCCCCCCGGGACCCTCTACGAGCAGTACTTC
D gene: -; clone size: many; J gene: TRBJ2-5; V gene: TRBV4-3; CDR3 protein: CASSQDPWERETQYF; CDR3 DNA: TGCGCCAGCAGCCAAGATCCATGGGAGCGGGAGACCCAGTACTTC
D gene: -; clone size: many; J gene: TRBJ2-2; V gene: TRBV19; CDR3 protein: CASSPTRDANTGELFF; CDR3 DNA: TGTGCCAGTAGCCCCACACGGGACGCGAACACCGGGGAGCTGTTTTTT
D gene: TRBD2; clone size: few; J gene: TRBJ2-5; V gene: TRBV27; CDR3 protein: CASSFSGTGGETQYF; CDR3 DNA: TGTGCCAGCAGTTTCAGCGGGACGGGGGGGGAGACCCAGTACTTC
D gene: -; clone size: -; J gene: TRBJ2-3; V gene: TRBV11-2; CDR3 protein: CASSLVPPGSAAPLETQYF; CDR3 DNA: TGTGCCAGCAGCTTAGTTCCCCCGGGGTCTGCAGCCCCCCTGGAGACGCAGTATTTT
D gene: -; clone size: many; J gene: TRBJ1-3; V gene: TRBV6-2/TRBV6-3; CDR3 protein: CASRRDMADGNTIYF; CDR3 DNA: TGTGCCAGCAGACGTGATATGGCGGACGGAAACACCATATATTTT
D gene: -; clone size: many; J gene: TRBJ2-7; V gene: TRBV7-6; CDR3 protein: CASSLGEENEQYF; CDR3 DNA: TGTGCCAGCAGCTTAGGAGAAGAGAACGAGCAGTACTTC
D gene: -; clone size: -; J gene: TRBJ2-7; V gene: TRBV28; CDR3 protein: CASSFGGALYF; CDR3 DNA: TGTGCCAGCAGTTTTGGAGGGGCTCTGTACTTC
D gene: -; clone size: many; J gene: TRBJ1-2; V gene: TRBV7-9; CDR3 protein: CASSLGTNYGYTF; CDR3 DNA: TGTGCCAGCAGCCTCGGGACCAACTATGGCTACACCTTC
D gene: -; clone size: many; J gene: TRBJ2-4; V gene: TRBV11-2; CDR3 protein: CASSLGSRANIQYF; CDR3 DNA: TGTGCCAGCAGCTTAGGTTCTCGGGCGAACATTCAGTACTTC
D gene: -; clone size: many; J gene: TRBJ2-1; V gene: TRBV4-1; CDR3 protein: CASSQEADSQAGEQFF; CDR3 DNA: TGCGCCAGCAGCCAAGAGGCGGACAGTCAGGCCGGTGAGCAGTTCTTC
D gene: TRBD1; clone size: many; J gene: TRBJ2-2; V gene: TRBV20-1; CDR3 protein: CSAPDRVQPSGELFF; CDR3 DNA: TGCAGTGCACCCGACAGGGTGCAGCCTAGCGGGGAGCTGTTTTTT
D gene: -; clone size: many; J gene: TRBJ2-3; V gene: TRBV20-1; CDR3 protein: CSGTGRGTGTQYF; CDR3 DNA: TGCAGTGGGACGGGAAGGGGAACTGGTACGCAGTATTTT
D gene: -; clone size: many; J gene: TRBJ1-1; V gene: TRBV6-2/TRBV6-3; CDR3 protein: CASSSWTVNTEAFF; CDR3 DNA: TGTGCCAGCAGTTCTTGGACGGTGAACACTGAAGCTTTCTTT
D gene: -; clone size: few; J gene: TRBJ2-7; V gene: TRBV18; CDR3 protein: CASSPAHNEQYF; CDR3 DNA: TGTGCCAGCTCACCCGCGCACAACGAGCAGTACTTC
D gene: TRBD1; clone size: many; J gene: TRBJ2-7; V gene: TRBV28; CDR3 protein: CASTPLPTEGQGNVPSSYEQYF; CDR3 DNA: TGTGCCAGCACCCCGTTGCCAACCGAGGGACAGGGGAACGTACCGAGCTCCTACGAGCAGTACTTC
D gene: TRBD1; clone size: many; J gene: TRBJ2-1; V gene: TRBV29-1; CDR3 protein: CSVGKGQGREQFF; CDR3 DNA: TGCAGCGTTGGTAAGGGACAGGGGAGAGAGCAGTTCTTC
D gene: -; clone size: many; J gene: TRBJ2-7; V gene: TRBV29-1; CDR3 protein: CSVGGIPQHSYEQYF; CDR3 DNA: TGCAGCGTGGGGGGAATCCCCCAGCACTCCTACGAGCAGTACTTC
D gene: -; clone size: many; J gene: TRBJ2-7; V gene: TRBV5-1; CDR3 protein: CASSPAGGPYEQYF; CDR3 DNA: TGCGCCAGCAGCCCGGCTGGGGGGCCCTACGAGCAGTACTTC
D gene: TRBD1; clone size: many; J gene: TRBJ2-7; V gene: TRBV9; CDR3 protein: CASSTGGDSYEQYF; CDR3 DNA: TGTGCCAGCAGCACAGGGGGCGATTCCTACGAGCAGTACTTC
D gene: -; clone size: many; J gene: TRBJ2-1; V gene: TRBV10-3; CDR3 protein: CAISDSLRNEQFF; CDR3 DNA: TGTGCCATCAGCGACAGTCTTAGGAATGAGCAGTTCTTC
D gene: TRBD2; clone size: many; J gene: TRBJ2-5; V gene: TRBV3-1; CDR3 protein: CASSQGFQGGETQYF; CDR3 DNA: TGTGCCAGCAGCCAAGGTTTCCAGGGAGGGGAGACCCAGTACTTC
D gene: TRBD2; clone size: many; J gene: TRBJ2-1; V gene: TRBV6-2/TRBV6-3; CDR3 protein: CASSYSGIGNEQFF; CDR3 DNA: TGTGCCAGCAGTTACAGCGGGATCGGTAATGAGCAGTTCTTC
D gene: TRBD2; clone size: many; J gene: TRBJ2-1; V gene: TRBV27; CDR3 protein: CASGGDGTYNEQFF; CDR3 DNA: TGTGCCAGCGGGGGGGACGGAACCTACAATGAGCAGTTCTTC
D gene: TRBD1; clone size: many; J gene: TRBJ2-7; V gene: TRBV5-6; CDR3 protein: CASSSNRGRFYEQYF; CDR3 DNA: TGTGCCAGCAGCTCGAACAGGGGGCGATTCTACGAGCAGTACTTC
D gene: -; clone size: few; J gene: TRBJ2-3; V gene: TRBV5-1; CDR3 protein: CASSSTTGPSTDTQYF; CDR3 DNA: TGCGCCAGCAGCAGTACAACAGGACCTAGCACAGATACGCAGTATTTT
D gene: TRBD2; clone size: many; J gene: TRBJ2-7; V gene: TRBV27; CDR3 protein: CASSLSGGNSYEQYF; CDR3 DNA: TGTGCCAGCAGTTTATCGGGGGGGAACTCCTACGAGCAGTACTTC
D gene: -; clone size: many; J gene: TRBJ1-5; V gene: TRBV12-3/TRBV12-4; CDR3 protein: CASSLGGGWRPQHF; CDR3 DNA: TGTGCCAGCAGTTTGGGGGGGGGCTGGCGGCCCCAGCATTTT